This T cell receptor (beta chain) comes out of a study of blood T cell repertoires in COVID-19 (TCRdb year 2020). General notes on the study: Collaborator samples came from the United States, Italy and Spain and covered acute and convalescent phases of COVID-19. The material from the prospective study consisted of cDNA or gDNA derived from T cells, B-cell-depleted T cells, or PBMCs. The dataset comprised deeply sampled blood TCRbeta repertoires from subjects exposed to, actively infected with, or recovered from COVID-19. The repertoires were made available in a free public database intended to serve as a resource for research on the immune response to SARS-CoV-2. The samples were drawn from two sources: the first 160 participants of the ongoing ImmuneRACE study, and over 950 subjects contributed by 6 global collaborators. The sample metadata nearly always contained a de-identified subject ID, COVID-19 status, age in years and sex. Where available, HLA class I and class II types were obtained from metadata supplied by the sample provider rather than from assay-based typing.

V and J are truncated by 0 bases and 0 bases respectively, leaving an intervening sequence of 10 bases. From the cysteine up to the phenylalanine, the CDR3 has a length of 16 residues. Only CDR3 DNA remains: 48 bases, in frame from the first base. The CDR1 and CDR2 encoded by the germline V gene are MRHNA and SNTAGT. In the prospective study, participants were roughly 18 to 90 years old, resided in approximately 25 geographic areas of the United States, and were enrolled through a virtual design. Cohort assignment in the prospective study relied on participant-reported clinical history from a screening survey and a study questionnaire. ImmuneRACE Cohort 3 recovered participants were defined by two consecutive negative NP/OP PCR tests, healthcare professional clearance, or symptom resolution. In the prospective study, mobile phlebotomists collected whole blood, serum and a nasopharyngeal or oropharyngeal swab from each participant. Over a roughly two-month period, participants in the prospective study had the option of providing additional blood draws and questionnaires. Blood samples from the prospective study were shipped frozen or at room temperature prior to DNA extraction.

On the study overall, not on this receptor specifically: Clinical and demographic metadata were provided uncurated, with the amount varying by source and participant.

This clone was detected a few times. Its antigen is still unknown. Base qualities are not provided; no much larger clone lies one nucleotide away. TCRbeta CDR3 regions were amplified from genomic DNA using the immunoSEQ Assay, a bias-controlled multiplex PCR. The study's own analysis went as follows. Within the assay, amplification of reference gene primers was used to estimate how many nucleated cells each sample contained. To quantify the absolute abundance of each unique TCRbeta CDR3 rearrangement, sequence reads were collapsed and filtered. For each sample, productive Simpson clonality was calculated as the square root of Simpson's diversity index across productive rearrangements. TCRdb's version of the immuneACCESS table is confined to in-frame rearrangements and falls short of the full clone set. An unresolved V gene accounts for under half of the shortfall where checked; the remainder is of unknown origin. V and J calls and clone size are those listed in that table; D and trimming were worked out from the DNA. The sample table records a few hundred thousand clones; about 90% of these occur just once. 2.5% to 3% of the sample belongs to the ten largest clones.

The sample was PBMCs or T cells enriched from blood (not recorded which). The chain joins TRBV6-4 to TRBJ2-3; 6 matching bases give a weak D call of TRBD1. The source is a woman aged 25 to 39 who had recovered from COVID-19. The CDR3 is CASSDSGAASTDTQYF. The sequenced DNA: TGTGCCAGCAGTGACTCGGGGGCAGCTAGCACAGATACGCAGTATTTT.